This T cell receptor (beta chain) was captured by sequencing in a study of Graves' ophthalmopathy and Graves' hyperthyroidism. This clonotype was counted ten times or more. What it binds is unknown. Scientists amplified the TCR beta CDR3 regions from RNA transcripts. HTBI-primed RT-PCR formed the first round, and a multiplex PCR formed the second. MiXCR was run by TCRdb on the multiplex PCR reads, yielding one entry per CDR3 protein. The sample has about 480,000 distinct CDR3 sequences; around an eighth are singletons. CDR3 length: 12 residues. The germline gives CDR1 SQVTM, CDR2 ANQGSEA. The V and J ends lost 6 bases and 8 bases, in that order; junction bases with no gene match: 9. General study findings and limits: With a specificity of around 72% and a sensitivity of more than 65%, the model predicted ophthalmopathy progression.

The clonotype originates from a young woman with Graves' ophthalmopathy. Sequenced: blood. The chain carries TRBV29-1 and TRBJ1-1, with 7 bases aligning to TRBD1. The CDR3 protein is CSVASDRAEAFF. As DNA, the CDR3 is TGCAGCGTCGCAAGCGACAGGGCAGAAGCTTTCTTT.